The T cell receptor beta chain described here comes from a study of blood T cell repertoires in COVID-19. As for the study in general: There were acute and convalescent COVID-19 samples, and they came from the United States, Italy and Spain. The analysed material was cDNA or gDNA that came from T cells, B-cell-depleted T cells, or PBMCs.

As for this clone: A read error may produce the germline difference seen at one junction end.

CDR3 size: 17 residues. CDR1 and CDR2 from the germline V gene are SSHAT and FNYEAQ (reference sequence). Per the authors' pipeline: The assay estimated nucleated cells by amplifying reference gene primers. TCRdb keeps only in-frame clones here, not all; method: immunoSEQ multiplex PCR. V and J calls and clone size are those listed in that table; D and trimming were worked out from the DNA. Among approximately 240,000 clones listed, around four fifths were seen once. The chain recombines TRBV7-7 with TRBJ2-2; TRBD2 agrees at 7 bases. The receptor was isolated from a woman in her sixties who had recovered from COVID-19. Sample: peripheral blood. The CDR3 DNA reads as TGTGCTAGCAGCTCCAGAGCGGGGCCCTTTGTCGGCGGGGAGCTGTTTTTT. Its protein is CASSSRAGPFVGGELFF.